The entry below describes one T cell receptor (beta chain). The target antigen is unknown. Sequencing was performed with immunoSEQ multiplex PCR; in TCRdb, only in-frame clones are kept and a portion is missing. The data show about 24,000 clones, approximately 96% seen once. CD4+CD127+ cells were sorted as the conventional CD4 T cells. This specimen belongs to a study of B cell selection in AIRE deficiency. Findings of the study overall: Of 3,000 to 4,000 shared Treg TCRbeta sequences, around 30% were healthy-donor-only and around 9.5% patient-only.

V shed 0 bases and J shed 0 bases, with 1 base lying between them. CDR1 and CDR2 (germline): SGHRS, YFSETQ. The CDR3 has 14 residues. Sequencing input: CD4+CD127+ conventional T cells sorted from PBMCs. This chain joins TRBV5-1 and TRBJ1-6; D unclear. The TCR comes from a human donor in good health. DNA for the CDR3: TGCGCCAGCAGCTTGGACTCCTATAATTCACCCCTCCACTTT. Its protein is CASSLDSYNSPLHF.